The 25 T cell receptor beta chains below were found in one sample sequenced in a study of human T cells and chemical hapten exposure. Time point described: pre-sensitization, week 0. Noted treatment: therapeutic diphenylcyclopropenone sensitization with weekly scalp DPC. Each CDR3 protein gets one entry after TCRdb re-called the RACE reads with MiXCR. This sample carries 300,000 to 400,000 distinct CDR3 sequences, 4.5% to 5.5% of them seen once, and the ten largest clones take 2% to 3%. The sequenced sample was whole blood, obtained in connection with sensitization to the hapten diphenylcyclopropenone (DPC). These receptors were taken from a woman aged 50 to 65 with alopecia areata. Some clones in this sample may be carry-over from other donors' samples.

This clonotype was seen only a few times. The chain has TRBV27 and TRBJ1-5, with 8 bases matching TRBD1. The CDR3 extends over 14 amino acids. V was clipped by 4 bases and J by 7 bases; unmatched bases: 6. The germline CDR1 and CDR2 sequences are MNHEY and SMNVEV (reference sequence). CDR3 amino acids: CASSCRGREQPQHF. CDR3 coding DNA: TGTGCCAGCAGTTGCAGGGGGCGCGAGCAGCCCCAGCATTTT.

This clonotype was recorded many times. This chain links TRBV28 with TRBJ2-1; 9 bases align to TRBD2. CDR3 length: 15 residues. Germline V lookup: CDR1 MDHEN, CDR2 SYDVKM. Germline trimming cut 3 bases from V and 8 bases from J; bases unmatched to any gene: 8. CDR3 amino acids: CASSFWTSEGDEQFF. Written as DNA, the CDR3 is TGTGCCAGCAGTTTCTGGACTAGCGAGGGCGATGAGCAGTTCTTC.

This clonotype was observed many times. The rearrangement joins TRBV28 to TRBJ2-7, with unresolved D. V lost 5 bases and J 2 bases, leaving 13 bases between the germline ends. The V gene's germline CDR1 is MDHEN and CDR2 SYDVKM. This CDR3 comprises 14 residues. The DNA of the CDR3 is TGTGCCAGCAGTCTCCGCCTGTCGACCTACGAGCAGTACTTC. It codes for CASSLRLSTYEQYF. The full variable domain, its missing parts supplied by reference TRBV28 and TRBJ2-7, is DVKVTQSSRYLVKRTGEKVFLECVQDMDHENMFWYRQDPGLGLRLIYFSYDVKMKEKGDIPEGYSVSREKKERFSLILESASTNQTSMYLCASSLRLSTYEQYFGPGTRLTVT.

At least ten counts were recorded for this clonotype. The V gene is TRBV27, the J gene TRBJ1-1; D is undetermined. Germline V lookup: CDR1 MNHEY, CDR2 SMNVEV (reference sequence). The CDR3 covers 14 residues. Between the trimmed V and J ends, which lost 2 bases and 2 bases, there was a span of 9 bases. CDR3 region: CASSLRGINTEAFF. The CDR3, as DNA: TGTGCCAGCAGTTTACGGGGAATAAACACTGAAGCTTTCTTT.

This clonotype was seen repeatedly, ten times or more. J is TRBJ2-5 and V is TRBV7-2; no reliable D call. Trimming removed 5 bases from V and 4 bases from J, with 5 bases in between. There are 11 residues in the CDR3. Germline-derived CDR1 and CDR2 are SGHTA and FQGNSA. CDR3 in DNA: TGTGCCAGCAGCCCGTCAGAGACCCAGTACTTC. Its translation: CASSPSETQYF. Based on the CDR3 plus reference TRBV7-2 and TRBJ2-5, the full variable domain is GAGVSQSPSNKVTEKGKDVELRCDPISGHTALYWYRQSLGQGLEFLIYFQGNSAPDKSGLPSDRFSAERTGGSVSTLTIQRTQQEDSAVYLCASSPSETQYFGPGTRLLVL.

This clonotype was counted a few times. This chain links TRBV10-3 with TRBJ2-3; D not resolved. CDR1 ENHRY and CDR2 SYGVKD come from the germline V gene. This CDR3 has 13 residues. Trimming shortened V by 7 bases and J by 4 bases, and 12 bases separated the two germline ends. DNA of the CDR3: TGTGCCATCAATGGGGTAGGGTCAGATACGCAGTATTTT. It is translated as CAINGVGSDTQYF.

The chain employs TRBV7-9 and TRBJ1-2, with D possibly TRBD1 on 5 matching bases. Germline CDR1 and CDR2: SEHNR and FQNEAQ (reference sequence). CDR3 length equals 14 residues. The V end lost 3 bases, the J end lost 6 bases, and 14 bases lay between the germline ends. CDR3 DNA: TGTGCCAGCAGCTTCGTGACAGTTCTCGATGGCTACACCTTC. Encoded protein: CASSFVTVLDGYTF. The complete variable domain, with remaining parts taken from reference TRBV7-9 and TRBJ1-2, reads DTGVSQNPRHKITKRGQNVTFRCDPISEHNRLYWYRQTLGQGPEFLTYFQNEAQLEKSRLLSDRFSAERPKGSFSTLEIQRTEQGDSAMYLCASSFVTVLDGYTFGSGTRLTVV.

This clonotype has more than one count but fewer than ten. CDR3 sequence: CASSRLLPTSTDTQYF. CDR3 DNA sequence: TGTGCCAGCAGCCGACTGCTACCAACTAGCACAGATACGCAGTATTTT. The V and J genes are TRBV5-6 and TRBJ2-3; D unclear. The CDR3 is 16 amino acids. Germline-derived CDR1 and CDR2 are SGHDT and YYEEEE. Trimming shortened V by 4 bases and J by 0 bases, and 15 bases separated the two germline ends.

This chain connects TRBV7-2 to TRBJ2-5, with 13 nucleotides matching TRBD2. This CDR3 is 18 amino acids long. Trimming took 4 bases from V and 4 from J; bases not matched to a gene: 12. Germline V gene data show CDR1 as SGHTA and CDR2 as FQGNSA. The CDR3 DNA reads as TGTGCCAGCAGCTCCCGTCCGGGACTAGCGGGAAGGGGAGAGACCCAGTACTTC. Translation: CASSSRPGLAGRGETQYF.

The chain recombines TRBV2 with TRBJ1-3, with D hard to call. Trimming took 4 bases from V and 1 from J, leaving 5 bases between them. This CDR3 contains 13 residues. Germline lookup yields CDR1 SNHLY and CDR2 FYNNEI. The CDR3 region is CASSGVSGNTIYF. CDR3 sequence (DNA): TGTGCCAGCAGTGGTGTGTCTGGAAACACCATATATTTT.

This clonotype was detected many times. The gene calls are TRBV7-9 and TRBJ1-2; 7 bases line up with TRBD1. The CDR3 extends over 13 amino acids. Losses at the gene ends were 7 bases for V and 5 bases for J; bases not matched to a gene: 7. CDR1 and CDR2 (germline): SEHNR, FQNEAQ (reference sequence). The CDR3 sequence: CASKPPGGYGYTF. The CDR3 DNA is TGTGCCAGCAAACCCCCAGGGGGGTATGGCTACACCTTC.

In its sample, this clonotype was seen a few times. The chain is built from TRBV19 and TRBJ1-5; maybe TRBD1 (6 bases). Germline V gene sequence: CDR1 LNHDA, CDR2 SQIVND (reference sequence). The CDR3 is made up of 15 amino acids. The V gene lost 4 bases and the J gene lost 6 bases, with 16 bases spanning the gap. The CDR3 nucleotides are TGTGCCAGTAGTACCAGTCCCGGGACAAGTCAGCCCCAGCATTTT. Its translation: CASSTSPGTSQPQHF.

This clonotype was seen many times. The CDR3 DNA follows: TGTGCCAGCAGCTTAGTCCCCCCGTTTGGACTAGCATGGAATGAGCAGTTCTTC. It specifies CASSLVPPFGLAWNEQFF. The chain combines TRBV11-2 with TRBJ2-1; TRBD2 matches at 8 bases. The CDR3 consists of 18 residues. V lost 1 base and J lost 7; bases outside the gene matches: 15. The germline V gene encodes CDR1 SGHAT and CDR2 FQNNGV.

The sample holds many counts of this clonotype. This rearrangement joins TRBV7-2 to TRBJ1-2, with D maybe TRBD1 (5 bases). Germline V gives CDR1 SGHTA, CDR2 FQGNSA. This CDR3 comprises 15 residues. V was trimmed by 0 bases and J by 3 bases, leaving 11 bases between them. The DNA of the CDR3 is TGTGCCAGCAGCTTAGCCGGGGGGGTCGACTATGGCTACACCTTC. It is translated as CASSLAGGVDYGYTF.

This clonotype was counted at least ten times. The chain couples TRBV6-2 or TRBV6-3 to TRBJ2-3, with 8 bases identical to TRBD2. The CDR3 spans 17 residues. Germline CDR1 MNHEY, CDR2 SVGEGT. V shed 0 bases and J 4 bases; nucleotides not matched to a gene: 9. DNA for the CDR3: TGTGCCAGCAGTTACTCGCGGCGTAGCGGGGAAGCAGATACGCAGTATTTT. Translation gives CASSYSRRSGEADTQYF.

This clonotype came up many times. This chain joins TRBV7-6 and TRBJ2-3; TRBD1 matches 8 bases. The CDR3 runs to 16 residues. V was pared by 1 base and J by 1 base, with 4 bases of the junction left unmatched. Germline CDR1 is SGHVS and CDR2 is FNYEAQ. CDR3 bases: TGTGCCAGCAGCTTAGATCCGGGACAGGGCACAGATACGCAGTATTTT. Its protein product is CASSLDPGQGTDTQYF.

This clonotype was detected ten times or more. The chain carries TRBV29-1 and TRBJ2-1; 8 bases map to TRBD1. In germline, CDR1 is SQVTM, CDR2 ANQGSEA. J lost 0 bases, V lost 5 bases, and 3 bases had no gene match. This CDR3 contains 14 residues. The CDR3 region is CSVRQGSSYNEQFF. DNA for the CDR3: TGCAGCGTTCGACAGGGGAGCTCCTACAATGAGCAGTTCTTC.

This clonotype was recorded many times. This sequence joins TRBV6-2 or TRBV6-3 and TRBJ2-1; 11 nucleotides align to TRBD2. Germline CDR1 is MNHEY and CDR2 is SVGEGT. Trimming at V came to 4 bases and at J to 7 bases, leaving 6 bases not matched to a gene. There are 15 residues in the CDR3. The CDR3 sequence is CASSLLAGVLNEQFF. CDR3 bases: TGTGCCAGCAGTTTACTAGCGGGAGTACTGAATGAGCAGTTCTTC.

This clonotype was observed many times. The CDR3 bases are TGTGCCAGCAGTTTAGGCAGTCCCTATGGCTACACCTTC. Its translation is CASSLGSPYGYTF. The chain is built from TRBV28 and TRBJ1-2; D gene unclear. The CDR3 is made up of 13 amino acids. Trimming stripped 2 bases from V and 4 bases from J, with 8 bases between. CDR1 MDHEN and CDR2 SYDVKM come from the germline V gene.

This clonotype was observed a handful of times. The gene calls are TRBV7-9 and TRBJ2-2, with 8 bases aligning to TRBD1. Germline V gene data show CDR1 as SEHNR and CDR2 as FQNEAQ (reference sequence). After removal of 5 bases from V and 6 bases from J, the junction contained 8 bases not matched to a gene. CDR3 length equals 15 residues. The CDR3 DNA is TGTGCCAGCAGCGTTCCCGGGACAGGATCCGGGGAGCTGTTTTTT. Protein product: CASSVPGTGSGELFF.

This clonotype was counted many times. As DNA, the CDR3 is TGTGCCACCAGCAGAGATAGAGTGGCGGGAAGCTTCAATGAGCAGTTCTTC. It is translated as CATSRDRVAGSFNEQFF. The chain recombines TRBV15 with TRBJ2-1, with a tentative D call TRBD2 (6 bases). The CDR3 covers 17 residues. Germline V gene sequence: CDR1 LNHNV, CDR2 YYDKDF (reference sequence). V was pared by 0 bases and J by 6 bases, with 18 bases between. The whole variable domain, remainder taken from reference TRBV15 and TRBJ2-1, is DAMVIQNPRYQVTQFGKPVTLSCSQTLNHNVMYWYQQKSSQAPKLLFHYYDKDFNNEADTPDNFQSRRPNTSFCFLDIRSPGLGDTAMYLCATSRDRVAGSFNEQFFGPGTRLTVL.

This rearrangement joins TRBV11-3 to TRBJ1-1; no clear D gene. Germline lookup yields CDR1 SGHNT and CDR2 YENEEA. The CDR3 runs to 14 residues. The ends were cut back, 2 bases at V and 11 bases at J, with 18 bases in the middle. Here the CDR3 DNA reads TGTGCCAGCAGCTTAAGATGGGGAGTCGGGGAGGCTTTCTTT. It yields the protein CASSLRWGVGEAFF.

This clonotype came up many times. The chain recombines TRBV18 with TRBJ1-4; 7 nucleotides align to TRBD1. From germline, CDR1 is KGHSH and CDR2 LQKENI. V lost 6 bases, J lost 8 bases, and 15 bases stayed unmatched. This CDR3 has 16 amino acids. In DNA, the CDR3 is TGTGCCAGCTCGTCGACAGGGTCCGCTATTGGAGAAAAACTGTTTTTT. Encoded protein: CASSSTGSAIGEKLFF.

CDR3 residues: CASRGRQGLNTEAFF. DNA for the CDR3: TGTGCCAGCAGGGGTAGACAGGGCCTGAACACTGAAGCTTTCTTT. The J gene is TRBJ1-1, the V gene TRBV2; the match to TRBD1 covers 7 bases. Germline V lookup: CDR1 SNHLY, CDR2 FYNNEI. The CDR3 has 15 residues. With 6 bases clipped from V and 0 bases from J, the junction kept 7 bases outside the gene matches.

This clonotype occurred many times. The chain couples TRBV10-3 to TRBJ2-1; no firm D call. With 0 bases removed from V and 8 bases from J, the gap between germline ends came to 5 bases. CDR1 and CDR2 from the germline V gene are ENHRY and SYGVKD. The CDR3 runs 12 residues. For the CDR3, the DNA is TGTGCCATCAGTGAGTCGGCGGATGAGCAGTTCTTC. Encoded protein: CAISESADEQFF.